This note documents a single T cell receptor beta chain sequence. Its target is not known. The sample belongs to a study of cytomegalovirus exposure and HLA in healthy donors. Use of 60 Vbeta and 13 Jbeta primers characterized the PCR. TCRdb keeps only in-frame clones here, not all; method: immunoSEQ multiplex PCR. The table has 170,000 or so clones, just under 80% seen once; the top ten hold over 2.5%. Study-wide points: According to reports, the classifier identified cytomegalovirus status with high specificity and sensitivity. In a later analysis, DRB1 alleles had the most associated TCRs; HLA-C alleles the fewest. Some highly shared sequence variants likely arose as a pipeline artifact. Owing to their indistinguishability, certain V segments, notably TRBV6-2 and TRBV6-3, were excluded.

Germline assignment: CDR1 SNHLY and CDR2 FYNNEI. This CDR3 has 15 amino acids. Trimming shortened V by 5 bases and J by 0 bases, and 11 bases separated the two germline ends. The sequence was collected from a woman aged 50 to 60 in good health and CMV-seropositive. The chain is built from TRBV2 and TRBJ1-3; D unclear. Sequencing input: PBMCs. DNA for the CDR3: TGTGCCAGCAGTCTAGGACTCTTCTCTGGAAACACCATATATTTT. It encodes CASSLGLFSGNTIYF.